This entry lists 15 T cell receptor beta chains sequenced from one sample in a study of PD-1 blockade in classical Hodgkin lymphoma. Time point noted: cycle 4 day 1 (C4D1), after about 6 weeks of nivolumab. No patient escaped relapse after autologous stem cell transplantation, and brentuximab vedotin exposure varied. Purification of CD4+ T cells from thawed PBMCs was achieved by magnetic negative selection. Produced via immunoSEQ multiplex PCR; TCRdb's table is partial and in-frame only. Of under 20,000 clones in the sample, roughly 80% were seen once. Specimen: CD4+ T cells from blood, collected before the fourth cycle of nivolumab. The receptor set was obtained from a human donor with classical Hodgkin lymphoma.

In this sample, this clone turned up a few times. The chain links TRBV5-1 to TRBJ2-5; perhaps TRBD2 as D (6 bases). This CDR3 is 14 amino acids long. The germline V gene encodes CDR1 SGHRS and CDR2 YFSETQ. The ends were cut back, 5 bases at V and 4 bases at J, with 15 bases in the middle. This chain's CDR3 is CASRTGGPRETQYF. CDR3 DNA sequence: TGCGCCAGCAGAACAGGAGGGCCAAGAGAGACCCAGTACTTC.

The chain is built from TRBV5-4 and TRBJ2-7, with D uncertain. The V gene's germline CDR1 is SGHNT and CDR2 YYREEE (reference sequence). The CDR3 is 13 residues long. Between the trimmed V and J ends, which lost 3 bases and 4 bases, there was a span of 11 bases. CDR3 in amino acids: CASSSYSSYEQYF. The CDR3 region has the DNA TGTGCCAGCAGCTCATACAGTTCTTACGAGCAGTACTTC.

The chain carries TRBV29-1 and TRBJ2-7; 10 bases are a match to TRBD2. Germline CDR1 and CDR2: SQVTM and ANQGSEA. This CDR3 comprises 15 residues. The V and J ends lost 0 bases and 7 bases, in that order; junction bases with no gene match: 9. Written as DNA, the CDR3 is TGCAGCGTTGAAGATTGGAGCGGGAGGGGTGGGGAGCAGTACTTC. Protein product: CSVEDWSGRGGEQYF.

The rearrangement uses TRBV6-5 and TRBJ1-4; D not resolved. Germline-derived CDR1 and CDR2 are MNHEY and SVGAGI. Deletions cut 6 bases from V and 5 bases from J, with 13 bases between. The CDR3 is 14 amino acids. CDR3: CASRLDGINEKLFF. CDR3 sequence (DNA): TGTGCCAGCAGACTAGACGGCATAAATGAAAAACTGTTTTTT.

The chain combines TRBV9 with TRBJ2-1, with D hard to call. Looked up from germline, CDR1 is SGDLS and CDR2 is YYNGEE. Trimming stripped 2 bases from V and 2 bases from J, with 8 bases between. CDR3 length equals 14 residues. The CDR3 DNA follows: TGTGCCAGCAGCGTTTATGGGGCCTACAATGAGCAGTTCTTC. This gives the protein CASSVYGAYNEQFF.

This clone was detected a few times. The rearrangement links TRBV4-1 to TRBJ2-7; TRBD2 matches at 7 bases. Losses at the gene ends were 5 bases for V and 2 bases for J; bases not matched to a gene: 9. The germline V gene encodes CDR1 MGHRA and CDR2 YSYEKL. The CDR3 sequence is 15 residues long. The CDR3 sequence: CASSVGPGTTYEQYF. DNA of the CDR3: TGCGCCAGCAGCGTCGGTCCCGGGACTACCTACGAGCAGTACTTC.

This clone was seen only a few times. The chain employs TRBV10-1 and TRBJ2-7, with 8 bases that match TRBD1. CDR3 length: 15 residues. Germline values: CDR1 WNHNN, CDR2 SYGVQD (reference sequence). Unmatched junction bases numbered 9, after V lost 3 bases and J lost 5 bases. Here the CDR3 reads CASSERQGYGDEQYF. In DNA, the CDR3 is TGCGCCAGCAGTGAAAGACAGGGGTATGGCGACGAGCAGTACTTC.

This sequence joins TRBV5-1 and TRBJ2-3; TRBD2 matches at 11 bases. Germline V CDR1 and CDR2: SGHRS, YFSETQ. Trimming removed 4 bases from V and 4 bases from J; junction bases left unmatched: 8. There are 16 residues in the CDR3. CDR3 in amino acids: CASSASTSGTADTQYF. The CDR3 coding sequence is TGCGCCAGCAGCGCTTCGACTAGCGGGACTGCAGATACGCAGTATTTT.

This chain uses TRBV11-2 with TRBJ2-2; 9 nucleotides align to TRBD2. Germline V gene lookup returns CDR1 SGHAT and CDR2 FQNNGV. V dropped 4 bases and J dropped 4; count of bases not matched to a gene: 4. The CDR3 consists of 15 residues. The CDR3 DNA reads as TGTGCCAGCAGCTCTGCGGGGGGGCCCACCGGGGAGCTGTTTTTT. This codes for CASSSAGGPTGELFF.

This chain joins TRBV28 and TRBJ1-4; TRBD1 aligns across 9 bases. Germline V CDR1 and CDR2: MDHEN, SYDVKM. The CDR3 has 15 amino acids. V lost 6 bases and J lost 7; bases outside the gene matches: 9. CDR3 sequence reads: CASRTGGLGGEKLFF. CDR3 coding DNA: TGTGCCAGCAGAACAGGGGGCTTAGGGGGTGAAAAACTGTTTTTT.

The V and J genes are TRBV28 and TRBJ2-7, with a tentative D call TRBD2 (6 bases). Deletions cut 6 bases from V and 7 bases from J, with 13 bases between. This CDR3 is built from 12 residues. The germline CDR1 and CDR2 sequences are MDHEN and SYDVKM. The CDR3: CASSAPGREQYV. CDR3 sequence (DNA): TGTGCCAGCAGCGCCCCGGGGAGGGAGCAGTACGTC.

This clone has only one observation. V and J are TRBV19 and TRBJ2-1; 8 nucleotides match TRBD1. The ends lost 6 bases at V and 2 bases at J; junction bases unmatched: 6. Germline CDR1 reads LNHDA; CDR2 reads SQIVND (reference sequence). This CDR3 is 15 amino acids long. The CDR3 DNA reads TGTGCCAGTAGCCGGGACAGGTCGACCTACAATGAGCAGTTCTTC. Encoded protein: CASSRDRSTYNEQFF.

J is TRBJ1-5 and V is TRBV19; maybe TRBD1 (5 bases). Trimming removed 4 bases at V and 11 bases at J, with 27 bases between. The CDR3 is 17 amino acids. Germline values: CDR1 LNHDA, CDR2 SQIVND (reference sequence). This CDR3 is CASSTTFDRTGRATQHF. The CDR3 bases are TGTGCCAGTAGTACCACCTTCGACAGAACTGGACGTGCTACCCAGCATTTT. Variable domain in full (rest from reference TRBV19 and TRBJ1-5): DGGITQSPKYLFRKEGQNVTLSCEQNLNHDAMYWYRQDPGQGLRLIYYSQIVNDFQKGDIAEGYSVSREKKESFPLTVTSAQKNPTAFYLCASSTTFDRTGRATQHFGDGTRLSIL.

The V gene is TRBV5-6, the J gene TRBJ2-4; weak D call: TRBD2 (6 bases). Germline V CDR1 and CDR2: SGHDT, YYEEEE. Trimming stripped 0 bases from V and 6 bases from J, with 13 bases between. The CDR3 is made up of 15 amino acids. The CDR3 nucleotides are TGTGCCAGCAGCTTGGTTGCAGTCGGGGGAAACATTCAGTACTTC. Translating it yields CASSLVAVGGNIQYF.

This chain joins TRBV5-4 and TRBJ1-1; D not resolved. From germline, CDR1 is SGHNT and CDR2 YYREEE (reference sequence). Between the trimmed V and J ends, which lost 0 bases and 0 bases, there was a span of 12 bases. This CDR3 is built from 16 residues. This CDR3 is CASSLAGLGMNTEAFF. CDR3 nucleotide sequence: TGTGCCAGCAGCTTGGCCGGTCTGGGGATGAACACTGAAGCTTTCTTT.